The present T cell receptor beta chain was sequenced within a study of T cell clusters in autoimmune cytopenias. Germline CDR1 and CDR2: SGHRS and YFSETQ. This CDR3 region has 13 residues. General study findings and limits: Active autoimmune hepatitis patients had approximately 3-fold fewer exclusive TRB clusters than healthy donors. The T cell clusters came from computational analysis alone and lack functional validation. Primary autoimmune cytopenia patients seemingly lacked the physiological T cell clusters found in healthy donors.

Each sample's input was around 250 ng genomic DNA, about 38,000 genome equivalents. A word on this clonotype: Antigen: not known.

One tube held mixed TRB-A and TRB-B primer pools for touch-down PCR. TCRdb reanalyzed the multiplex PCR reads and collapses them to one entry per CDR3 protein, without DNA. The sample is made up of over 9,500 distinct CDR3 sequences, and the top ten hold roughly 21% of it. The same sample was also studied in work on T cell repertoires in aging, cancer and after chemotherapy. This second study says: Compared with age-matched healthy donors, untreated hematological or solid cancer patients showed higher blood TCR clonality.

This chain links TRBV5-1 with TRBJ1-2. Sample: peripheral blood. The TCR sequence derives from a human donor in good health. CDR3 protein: CASSFDGEYGYTF.